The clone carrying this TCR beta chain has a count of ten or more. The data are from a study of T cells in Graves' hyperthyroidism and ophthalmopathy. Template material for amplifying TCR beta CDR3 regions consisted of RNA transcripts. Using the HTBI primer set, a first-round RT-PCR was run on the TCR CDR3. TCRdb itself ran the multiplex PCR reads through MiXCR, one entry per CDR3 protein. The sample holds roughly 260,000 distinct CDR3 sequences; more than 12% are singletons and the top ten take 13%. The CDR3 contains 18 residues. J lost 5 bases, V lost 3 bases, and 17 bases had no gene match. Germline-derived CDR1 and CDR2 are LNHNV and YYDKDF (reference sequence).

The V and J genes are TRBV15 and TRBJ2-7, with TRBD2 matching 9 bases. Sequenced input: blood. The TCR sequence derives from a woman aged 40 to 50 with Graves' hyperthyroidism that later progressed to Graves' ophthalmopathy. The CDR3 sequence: CATSRARDGREGRDEQYF. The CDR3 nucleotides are TGTGCCACCAGCAGGGCCCGAGACGGGCGGGAGGGCCGGGACGAGCAGTACTTC.